This note documents a single T cell receptor (beta chain) sequence. Antigen specificity is unknown. The sample belongs to a study of radiation and T cells in renal cell carcinoma. Findings and limits, study-wide: Intratumoral heterogeneity was not captured in these approximately 1 g regions.

This sample's treatment: 15 Gy SBRT to primary tumor, nephrectomy 4 weeks later. TCRdb keeps only in-frame clones here, not all; method: immunoSEQ multiplex PCR. The table lists 20,000 or so clones, about 51% of them singletons. V was clipped by 6 bases and J by 1 base; unmatched bases: 8. CDR1 and CDR2 (germline): SGHDN, FVKESK. This CDR3 is 16 amino acids long. This receptor was taken from a woman in her forties or fifties with renal cell carcinoma. This specimen was tumor tissue, taken from a patient whose treatment included radiotherapy and nephrectomy. This rearrangement joins TRBV14 to TRBJ2-2; 7 bases are a match to TRBD1. The CDR3 region is CASRHGDSMNTGELFF. DNA for the CDR3: TGTGCCAGCAGACATGGGGACAGCATGAACACCGGGGAGCTGTTTTTT. Looking up the rest from reference TRBV14 and TRBJ2-2 gives the full variable domain: EAGVTQFPSHSVIEKGQTVTLRCDPISGHDNLYWYRRVMGKEIKFLLHFVKESKQDESGMPNNRFLAERTGGTYSTLKVQPAELEDSGVYFCASRHGDSMNTGELFFGEGSRLTVL.